The rows below give T cell receptor beta chains drawn from one sample of a study of cytomegalovirus exposure and HLA in healthy donors. Some clones are missing from TCRdb's copy, which holds only in-frame ones; the method was immunoSEQ multiplex PCR. This table has 200,000 to 250,000 clones, about nine tenths appearing once. The sample was PBMCs. These receptors were collected from a woman aged 18-29 years in good health and CMV-seropositive. The conserved cysteine and the conserved F or W are not part of the CDR3 here. The D gene is left open where the match is weak.

D,V,CDR3
TRBD2,TRBV27,ASSATSYEQF
-,TRBV30,AWNANYGYT
TRBD1,TRBV6-1,ASSVSPDRGLF
TRBD1,TRBV19,ASSMGQVYQPQH
-,TRBV10-1,ASSEGMWLVGSDEQF
TRBD1,TRBV7-2,ASIKPSGRGATEAF
-,TRBV6-5,ASSYSSNRDLYGYT
TRBD1,TRBV28,ASTGAPQPQH
-,TRBV19,ASSIRASGEQY
-,TRBV6-5,ASSYRGYEQY
-,TRBV2,ASSGQDGPDTQY
TRBD2,TRBV7-9,ASSLAGGSTDTQY
-,TRBV11-2,ASSSGLNYGYT
TRBD2,TRBV7-2,ASSLVALADETYNEQF
-,TRBV19,ASSIGGATEAF
-,TRBV5-1,ASSLNYQETQY
-,TRBV30,AWSGWDTGRNQPQH
-,TRBV5-6,ASSLGAWRGASEAF
-,TRBV2,ASSEGLNPFGTEAF
TRBD2,TRBV5-1,ASSLSGGAGANVLT
-,TRBV5-1,ASSLEAGFDEQY
TRBD2,TRBV5-1,ASSSLASYEQY
-,TRBV5-1,ASSLVVQAQETQY
-,TRBV6-5,ASSYSTRNEQF
TRBD1,TRBV9,ASSAEGTGGDEQY
-,TRBV27,ASSPQASSTTQY
TRBD1,TRBV5-1,ASSVSRDSYNEQF
TRBD2,TRBV5-6,ASSLGPGTSGVWDEQF
TRBD1,TRBV5-1,ASSLTTGGGGNTIY
-,TRBV29-1,SVRLRESYEQY
-,TRBV6-5,ASSYDEGTDTQY
-,TRBV6-1,ASSEGRGGNTIY
-,TRBV11-2,ASSSRDKNTEAF
-,TRBV28,ASSLFSGGWGGNQPQH
-,TRBV28,ASSPSSLIRATYEQY